This T cell receptor beta chain was retrieved from a study of cytomegalovirus exposure and HLA in healthy donors (dated by TCRdb to about 2017). Notes on the research overall: An earlier analysis of roughly 500 of the donors reported over 250 Gb of sequence data and 95 million to 140 million unique TCR beta sequences obtained from approximately 180 million T cells. All discovery cohort repertoires had been generated on a single sequencing platform. To predict cytomegalovirus infection status, the study brought together high-throughput TCR immunosequencing, statistical association of individual TCRs with disease status, and machine learning. An earlier analysis of approximately 580 of the donors used high-throughput TCR beta sequencing to judge whether each TCR beta V gene segment behaved as functional or pseudogenic. Among about 410 genotyped donors of the cohort, an average of about 220,000 unique TCR beta nucleotide sequences was sequenced per donor, of which about 18% were non-productive. Donor age, sex, ethnicity and CMV serostatus were collected together with the repertoire data. About 310 gigabases of sequencing data and approximately 84 million unique TCR sequences were included in an early release covering under 650 HLA-typed donors. HLA typing covered class I and class II loci at four-digit resolution. The later analysis used no new phenotypic data to find candidate immune exposures, relying instead on TCR beta sequences and their occurrence across donors. Several DR-DQ haplotypes were handled as single units for association and clustering because linkage in the cohort was strong. The number of typed donors differed by locus: about 620-640 for A, B, C, DRB1 and DQB1; approximately 530 for DQA1; approximately 600 for DPA1; and about 470 for DPB1. Using immunosequencing, the study profiled T cell repertoires from around 670 subjects and related those repertoires to cytomegalovirus serostatus. A separate validation cohort of about 110 different subjects was used in addition to the approximately 670-subject first cohort. The study was designed to test whether signatures of past pathogen exposure could be identified by cataloging public T cell receptors. To study patterns of TCR occurrence, a later analysis re-analyzed previously published TCR beta repertoires from around 660 donors and added high-resolution HLA genotyping. Genome-wide SNP genotypes for about three fifths of the roughly 670 donors were used in a later genetic analysis, which treated that subset as a discovery cohort. The genetic ancestry cluster associated with self-reported Caucasian donors included 70% to 85% of the 350 to 500 genotyped donors. Study-wide conclusions, independent of this receptor: It was suggested by the authors that the approach could potentially be generalized to other disease states and immunological phenotypes. In an earlier analysis of some 500 of the donors, most TCR beta V segments appeared in productive rearrangements about 87% or about 30% of the time, broadly matching IMGT annotations. For the cohort, immune exposure information was limited to CMV serostatus. The classifier was reported to diagnose cytomegalovirus status with high specificity and sensitivity in both the original cohort and the validation cohort. The sequencing pipeline was judged likely to have produced a cluster of highly shared sequence variants as a technical artifact. In a later analysis, TCR association rates were found to vary across HLA loci, with the most associated TCRs seen for DRB1 alleles and the fewest for HLA-C alleles. When HLA alleles, especially DR and DQ, strongly co-occurred, attributing TCR associations to individual alleles was difficult. In this cohort, only TCR beta chains were sequenced, and detectable features were limited by the absence of alpha or paired-chain data. Correlated functional status among segregating V segments might reflect linkage disequilibrium, but an unknown experimental factor could not be ruled out. The presence/absence analyses assumed that sequencing depth was roughly uniform across donors, and that assumption may not be true. According to a later analysis, most CMV-associated TCR beta chains appeared to be HLA-restricted, and the HLA associations seemed to be driven largely by CMV exposure. A later genetic analysis reported fewer N-insertions in productive TCRs among donors in an Asian-associated ancestry cluster than the approximately 670-donor mean. According to a later analysis, parvovirus B19, influenza, CMV and Epstein-Barr virus appeared linked to several top co-occurrence clusters. Compared with equally common non-associated chains, HLA-associated TCR beta chains in a later analysis were more clonally expanded and had lower generation probabilities. Because HLA typing was unavailable for some donors at each locus, only the typed subset was used in association tests. A further reported finding was that TCR beta sequences accurately predicted the HLA-A and HLA-B alleles for most subjects in the first cohort. A total of roughly 160 TCR beta chains were listed by the study as associated with cytomegalovirus. A later genetic analysis associated a missense DCLRE1C variant with V-gene and J-gene trimming of TCR beta chains, and an independent cohort replicated the association. At a false discovery rate of 0.05, a later analysis linked fewer than 20,000 TCR beta sequences to specific HLA alleles. Because counts were too low, around 18 rarely observed V segments, including chromosome 9 orphons, were left out of the earlier analysis of a few hundred of the donors. In vitro tests confirmed that a few of the cytomegalovirus-associated TCR beta chains recognize cytomegalovirus antigens. While some public TCRs were present in many individuals, most TCR sequences turned up only very rarely across donors.

The library came from the immunoSEQ multiplex PCR assay. A mixture of 60 forward primers for TCR Vbeta segments and 13 reverse primers for TCR Jbeta segments was used in the multiplex PCR. Amplification of the CDR3 region of rearranged TCR beta genes was performed with a multiplex PCR assay on genomic DNA. The Illumina HiSeq System was used to sequence the amplified TCR beta libraries as 87-base-pair reads. The published analysis was carried out like this. A later analysis tallied 75 million to 95 million unique TCR beta chains across the 666 repertoires, and about 12 million of those chains were shared by two or more donors. Raw reads were error-corrected and collapsed into unique sequences by a nearest-neighbor algorithm in which closely related sequences were merged to remove PCR and sequencing errors. Alignment of CDR3 sequences to IMGT reference sequences was used to assign V, D and J gene segments. Each retained sequence needed at least a six-nucleotide match to both a V gene segment and a J gene segment. Rearrangements were classified as productive when the CDR3 lacked stop codons and remained in frame with V and J, and all other rearrangements were classified as non-productive. Following IMGT convention, CDR3 was defined as the stretch from the second conserved V-encoded cysteine up to the conserved J-encoded phenylalanine. In an earlier analysis of around 640 of the donors, sequences lacking an unambiguous match to a single V gene segment were excluded. An earlier analysis of several hundred of the donors called V segments functional above 56.7% productive rearrangements and segregating when the between-donor standard deviation exceeded 5%. A statistical classification framework was developed to diagnose cytomegalovirus status using the catalog of TCR beta chain sequences. In a later analysis, TCR nucleotide sequences were compared against IMGT/GENE-DB human TR gene sequences so that V and J genes could be assigned. In a later analysis, CDR3 sequences and most-parsimonious VDJ recombination scenarios were assigned using the TCRdist pipeline. In a later analysis, each TCR beta chain was defined by its CDR3 amino acid sequence together with its V-gene family, and reads without a unique V-gene family were excluded. A later analysis removed several hundred highly shared, low-generation-probability nucleotide sequences to deal with suspected cross-contamination and a sequencing artifact. In a later analysis, a clonal expansion index was calculated for each public chain from normalized within-repertoire ranks of inferred template counts. A later analysis computed generation probabilities with a VDJ recombination model fitted to out-of-frame rearrangements, and checked the results against IGoR. A later analysis scored TCR-TCR, TCR-HLA and TCR-CMV co-occurrence with hypergeometric tests, applying a repertoire-size bias correction to TCR pairs. To estimate false discovery rates, a later analysis permuted the HLA or CMV assignments 20 times. In a later analysis, co-occurring TCRs were grouped using DBSCAN, with TCRdist sequence similarity added in when clustering inside HLA-allele-positive subsets. Repertoires with fewer than 30,000 or more than 120,000 public chains were left out of co-occurrence clustering, as were a few repertoires with anomalous nucleotide sharing. Drawn from immuneACCESS, this table holds only the in-frame rearrangements with V and J called that TCRdb kept. Clones are partly lost; checked studies trace under half to an unresolved V gene and leave the rest unexplained. V, J and clone size reflect that table, while D and trimming were determined from the DNA. The sample table shows 100,000 to 150,000 clones, and over 75% are seen once. Of the sample, over 4.5% is held by the ten largest clones.

The cohort consisted of 600 to 700 healthy bone marrow donors. At the time of sampling, all cohort members were nominally healthy, though unrecorded immune exposures were likely present. The donor was CMV seropositive and belonged to the group of 270 or so seropositive cohort members. Each donor provided a peripheral blood sample, and peripheral blood mononuclear cells were used for TCR beta sequencing. Genomic DNA extraction from the blood cell samples was performed with the Qiagen DNeasy Blood Extraction Kit. Notes on this clone: Its antigen is unknown. No base qualities exist here, and no much larger clone lies one base off it.

Specimen: PBMCs. This receptor was taken from a woman aged 40 to 50 in good health and CMV-seropositive.

The CDR3 region: CALGGFNNEQFF. The DNA is as follows: TGTGCCCTTGGTGGCTTTAACAATGAGCAGTTCTTC. This chain joins TRBV6-1 to TRBJ2-1; the D gene identity is not certain. CDR1 and CDR2, per the germline V gene, are MNHNS and SASEGT. Between the V and J ends, shortened by 11 bases and 5 bases respectively, the junction contains 13 bases. The cysteine opens and the phenylalanine closes a CDR3 of 12 amino acids. CDR3 DNA only is kept here, 36 bases in frame from base 1.